This entry lists 28 T cell receptor beta chains sequenced from one sample in a study of T cell changes during pregnancy in multiple sclerosis. Sequencing used immunoSEQ multiplex PCR; TCRdb keeps in-frame clones, though not all of them. The repertoire has about 64,000 clones, more than 90% of them found once; the top ten carry about 1.5%. The sample in question was peripheral blood, obtained in the second trimester of pregnancy. These receptors were collected from a female donor with multiple sclerosis, enrolled in a pregnancy study.

The gene calls are TRBV7-6 and TRBJ2-7; D perhaps matches TRBD1 (6 bases). Deletions cut 5 bases from V and 3 bases from J, with 11 bases between. The CDR3 sequence is 13 residues long. The V gene's germline CDR1 is SGHVS and CDR2 FNYEAQ. The CDR3 here is CASSPGQSYEQYF. Written as DNA, the CDR3 is TGTGCCAGCAGCCCTGGACAGAGCTACGAGCAGTACTTC.

To note about this clone: The sample contains more than one DNA sequence encoding this CDR3. The genes are TRBV11-2 and TRBJ2-3, with D hard to call. Trimming took 5 bases from V and 6 from J, leaving 9 bases between them. This CDR3 spans 12 amino acids. The germline gives CDR1 SGHAT, CDR2 FQNNGV. The DNA of the CDR3 is TGTGCCAGCAGCCGAGAGGCGGATACGCAGTATTTT. This sequence encodes CASSREADTQYF.

This rearrangement joins TRBV5-1 to TRBJ2-7, with 7 nucleotides matching TRBD1. Germline loops: CDR1 SGHRS, CDR2 YFSETQ. The CDR3 length is 13 residues. The junction had 2 bases not matched to a gene; V was cut back by 0 bases and J by 5 bases. The DNA of the CDR3 is TGCGCCAGCAGCTTGGACAGGGGTAACGAGCAGTACTTC. Its translation: CASSLDRGNEQYF. Variable domain in full (rest from reference TRBV5-1 and TRBJ2-7): KAGVTQTPRYLIKTRGQQVTLSCSPISGHRSVSWYQQTPGQGLQFLFEYFSETQRNKGNFPGRFSGRQFSNSRSEMNVSTLELGDSALYLCASSLDRGNEQYFGPGTRLTVT.

The rearrangement links TRBV5-6 to TRBJ2-5, with D maybe TRBD2 (6 bases). The CDR3 is 16 amino acids. The V gene lost 4 bases and the J gene lost 0 bases, with 16 bases spanning the gap. The germline CDR1 and CDR2 sequences are SGHDT and YYEEEE. The CDR3 nucleotides read TGTGCCAGCAGCCCTCTTGTCCGGGACTACCAAGAGACCCAGTACTTC. Encoded protein: CASSPLVRDYQETQYF.

DNA for the CDR3: TGCAGCGTGGGAGGGGCGCGTAACTATGGCTACACCTTC. It codes for CSVGGARNYGYTF. The chain has TRBV29-1 and TRBJ1-2; D may be TRBD1 (5 bases). Trimming cost V 6 bases and J 1 base, with 12 bases left between them. Germline assignment: CDR1 SQVTM and CDR2 ANQGSEA. The CDR3 consists of 13 residues. Full variable domain (missing parts from reference TRBV29-1 and TRBJ1-2): SAVISQKPSRDICQRGTSLTIQCQVDSQVTMMFWYRQQPGQSLTLIATANQGSEATYESGFVIDKFPISRPNLTFSTLTVSNMSPEDSSIYLCSVGGARNYGYTFGSGTRLTVV.

This clone was detected once. The rearrangement joins TRBV28 to TRBJ1-5; tentative D call: TRBD1 (5 bases). V lost 0 bases to trimming and J lost 7 bases, with 16 bases between them. Germline values: CDR1 MDHEN, CDR2 SYDVKM. The CDR3 is 16 amino acids. This chain's CDR3 is CASSLWGLREIQPQHF. The CDR3 region has the DNA TGTGCCAGCAGTTTATGGGGACTCCGTGAAATCCAGCCCCAGCATTTT.

This clone was counted a single time. The chain couples TRBV5-4 to TRBJ1-1; the match to TRBD1 covers 8 bases. Trimming took 4 bases from V and 0 from J; bases not matched to a gene: 5. This CDR3 is built from 15 residues. The germline V gene has CDR1 SGHNT and CDR2 YYREEE (reference sequence). The CDR3 nucleotides are TGTGCCAGCAGCGACAGGGGCCCCATGAACACTGAAGCTTTCTTT. Translated, it gives CASSDRGPMNTEAFF.

This clone was observed many times. The chain joins TRBV27 to TRBJ1-2; D may be TRBD1 (6 bases). Germline CDR1 reads MNHEY; CDR2 reads SMNVEV (reference sequence). The CDR3 has 14 residues. Between the trimmed V and J ends, which lost 4 bases and 7 bases, there was a span of 16 bases. CDR3 amino acids: CASSSRQVFGGYTF. For the CDR3, the DNA is TGTGCCAGCAGTTCTCGACAGGTGTTCGGTGGCTACACCTTC.

V and J are TRBV28 and TRBJ2-1, with 11 bases lining up with TRBD2. The V gene's germline CDR1 is MDHEN and CDR2 SYDVKM. The CDR3 has 14 residues. The V gene end was trimmed by 11 bases and the J gene end by 6 bases; junction bases not matched to a gene: 9. CDR3: CAGILGTSGNEQFF. The CDR3 DNA reads TGTGCCGGCATCCTAGGGACTAGCGGCAATGAGCAGTTCTTC.

The chain combines TRBV19 with TRBJ1-5; possible D gene TRBD1, 5 bases. This CDR3 has 16 amino acids. Germline CDR1 LNHDA, CDR2 SQIVND (reference sequence). Trimming removed 5 bases at V and 0 bases at J, with 14 bases between. The CDR3 sequence: CASSDDGGYSNQPQHF. CDR3 DNA sequence: TGTGCCAGTAGTGACGATGGGGGGTATAGCAATCAGCCCCAGCATTTT.

This chain links TRBV4-1 with TRBJ2-3, with a weak D call TRBD2 (5 bases). With 4 bases removed from V and 6 bases from J, the gap between germline ends came to 17 bases. The CDR3 spans 15 residues. The V gene's germline CDR1 is MGHRA and CDR2 YSYEKL. The CDR3 spells CASSPGERSADTQYF. The CDR3 DNA sequence: TGCGCCAGCAGCCCCGGGGAGCGCAGCGCGGATACGCAGTATTTT.

The chain couples TRBV15 to TRBJ2-1; D possibly corresponds to TRBD2 (6 bases). The germline V and J ends were trimmed by 5 bases and 7 bases, with 18 bases remaining between them. From germline, CDR1 is LNHNV and CDR2 YYDKDF (reference sequence). This CDR3 has 15 residues. In DNA, the CDR3 is TGTGCCACCAGCTCAGGAGGGGCTGGCAGGAATGAGCAGTTCTTC. Its protein product is CATSSGGAGRNEQFF.

On this clone itself: One end of the junction is discordant with germline, which a read error may explain. The chain couples TRBV7-9 to TRBJ2-3; D call uncertain. From germline, CDR1 is SEHNR and CDR2 FQNEAQ (reference sequence). The CDR3 totals 12 residues. CDR3 region: CASSLDRMGKEF. DNA of the CDR3: TGTGCCAGCAGCTTAGATAGGATGGGCAAAGAATTT.

The V and J genes are TRBV19 and TRBJ2-7; 9 bases are a match to TRBD1. V shed 3 bases and J 3 bases; nucleotides not matched to a gene: 6. CDR3 length: 15 amino acids. Germline values: CDR1 LNHDA, CDR2 SQIVND (reference sequence). The CDR3 here is CASSMGQGLIYEQYF. In DNA form, the CDR3 reads TGTGCCAGTAGTATGGGACAGGGCCTTATCTACGAGCAGTACTTC.

This chain links TRBV4-1 with TRBJ1-4; D is uncertain. The CDR3 is 16 amino acids. Germline lookup yields CDR1 MGHRA and CDR2 YSYEKL. The V end was cut by 2 bases, the J end by 7 bases, with 17 bases between. CDR3 residues: CASSQLSAVRGEKLFF. CDR3 DNA sequence: TGCGCCAGCAGCCAATTGAGTGCCGTCCGAGGTGAAAAACTGTTTTTT.

The chain is built from TRBV7-2 and TRBJ1-2; 10 positions agree with TRBD1. The CDR3 runs to 14 residues. J lost 2 bases, V lost 6 bases, and 3 bases had no gene match. Germline CDR1 and CDR2: SGHTA and FQGNSA. CDR3 sequence reads: CASSRDRGNYGYTF. CDR3 sequence (DNA): TGTGCCAGCAGTCGGGACAGGGGAAACTATGGCTACACCTTC. Drawing the rest from reference TRBV7-2 and TRBJ1-2, the complete variable domain is GAGVSQSPSNKVTEKGKDVELRCDPISGHTALYWYRQSLGQGLEFLIYFQGNSAPDKSGLPSDRFSAERTGGSVSTLTIQRTQQEDSAVYLCASSRDRGNYGYTFGSGTRLTVV.

The CDR3 nucleotides read TGTGCCAGTAGTTTCGATAGCGGGAGGACCAAGAATGAGCAGTTCTTC. Its translation is CASSFDSGRTKNEQFF. This chain connects TRBV19 to TRBJ2-1, with TRBD2 identical over 10 bases. CDR3 size: 16 residues. Germline assignment: CDR1 LNHDA and CDR2 SQIVND (reference sequence). With V trimmed by 5 bases and J by 7 bases, 11 bases remained unmatched.

The rearrangement links TRBV11-2 to TRBJ2-4, with a weak D call TRBD2 (6 bases). Germline V lookup: CDR1 SGHAT, CDR2 FQNNGV. The V end was cut by 0 bases, the J end by 1 base, with 16 bases between. CDR3 length equals 18 residues. CDR3 region: CASSLDSLRDGAKNIQYF. CDR3 nucleotides: TGTGCCAGCAGCTTAGATAGTTTGCGGGACGGGGCCAAAAACATTCAGTACTTC. Filled out from reference TRBV11-2 and TRBJ2-4, the complete variable domain reads EAGVAQSPRYKIIEKRQSVAFWCNPISGHATLYWYQQILGQGPKLLIQFQNNGVVDDSQLPKDRFSAERLKGVDSTLKIQPAKLEDSAVYLCASSLDSLRDGAKNIQYFGAGTRLSVL.

J is TRBJ2-7 and V is TRBV7-9; tentatively, D is TRBD1 (6 bases). The CDR3 runs to 15 residues. Per germline, CDR1 SEHNR and CDR2 FQNEAQ (reference sequence). Deletions cut 5 bases from V and 5 bases from J, with 19 bases between. CDR3 region: CASSPPGQRSHEQYF. The CDR3 nucleotides read TGTGCCAGCAGCCCACCGGGACAAAGAAGTCACGAGCAGTACTTC.

V usage is TRBV7-9 and J usage is TRBJ1-2; perhaps TRBD1 as D (5 bases). Germline V CDR1 and CDR2: SEHNR, FQNEAQ (reference sequence). Trimming removed 3 bases from V and 2 bases from J, with 10 bases in between. CDR3 size: 14 residues. The CDR3 sequence is CASSLLTENYGYTF. CDR3 nucleotides: TGTGCCAGCAGCTTGCTGACAGAGAACTATGGCTACACCTTC.

This chain joins TRBV5-1 and TRBJ2-5, with 9 positions matching TRBD2. Germline V gene sequence: CDR1 SGHRS, CDR2 YFSETQ. This CDR3 is built from 15 residues. Trimming took 4 bases from V and 3 from J; bases not matched to a gene: 7. DNA for the CDR3: TGCGCCAGCAGCCCGGCGGGGGGGCAGGAAGAGACCCAGTACTTC. It codes for CASSPAGGQEETQYF.

The CDR3 region is CAIGEDWNQPQHF. In DNA, the CDR3 is TGTGCCATCGGGGAGGACTGGAATCAGCCCCAGCATTTT. The V call is TRBV10-3, the J call TRBJ1-5; D remains unclear. CDR1 is ENHRY, CDR2 SYGVKD, per germline. V lost 8 bases, J lost 4 bases, and 12 bases lay in between. CDR3 length equals 13 residues.

CDR3 sequence reads: CASSPPRDRGQEAGELFF. The CDR3, as DNA: TGCGCCAGCAGCCCCCCTCGGGACAGGGGGCAAGAGGCCGGGGAGCTGTTTTTT. The rearrangement joins TRBV5-1 to TRBJ2-2; 12 bases are shared with TRBD1. Trimming cost V 4 bases and J 6 bases; bases outside gene matches: 13. Germline assignment: CDR1 SGHRS and CDR2 YFSETQ. The length of the CDR3 is 18 residues.

The rearrangement links TRBV19 to TRBJ2-1, with D maybe TRBD2 (6 bases). Germline V gives CDR1 LNHDA, CDR2 SQIVND (reference sequence). The ends were cut back, 4 bases at V and 1 base at J, with 14 bases in the middle. The length of the CDR3 is 16 residues. The CDR3 loop is CASSTNSGASYNEQFF. CDR3 bases: TGTGCCAGTAGTACGAATAGCGGCGCGTCCTACAATGAGCAGTTCTTC.

The gene calls are TRBV10-3 and TRBJ2-3, with a weak D call TRBD2 (6 bases). The germline gives CDR1 ENHRY, CDR2 SYGVKD. The V gene lost 5 bases and the J gene lost 6 bases, with 18 bases spanning the gap. The CDR3 has 15 residues. The CDR3 loop is CAISHERSRGDTQYF. The DNA of the CDR3 is TGTGCCATCAGTCACGAGCGGTCCCGGGGGGATACGCAGTATTTT.

The chain links TRBV19 to TRBJ1-4; D gene uncertain. The CDR3 is 14 amino acids. Trimming left V 5 bases short and J 0 bases short, with 7 bases between. Germline V lookup: CDR1 LNHDA, CDR2 SQIVND (reference sequence). DNA of the CDR3: TGTGCCAGTAGTTTACAAGCAACTAATGAAAAACTGTTTTTT. Protein product: CASSLQATNEKLFF.

The gene calls are TRBV25-1 and TRBJ2-2; maybe TRBD2 (7 bases). V lost 6 bases and J lost 1, with 15 bases in between. CDR3 size: 16 residues. Germline V gene sequence: CDR1 MGHDK, CDR2 SYGVNS. CDR3 in amino acids: CASSEGGSGNTGELFF. The CDR3 bases are TGTGCCAGCAGCGAGGGGGGGAGCGGGAACACCGGGGAGCTGTTTTTT.

J is TRBJ2-4 and V is TRBV5-5; TRBD2 is a possible D gene (5 bases). CDR1 SGHKS and CDR2 YYEKEE come from the germline V gene (reference sequence). The CDR3 covers 15 residues. V gave up 0 bases and J gave up 8 bases, with 15 bases separating them. The CDR3 protein is CASSLEAVLWDIQYF. Written as DNA, the CDR3 is TGTGCCAGCAGCTTGGAAGCGGTCCTATGGGACATTCAGTACTTC.